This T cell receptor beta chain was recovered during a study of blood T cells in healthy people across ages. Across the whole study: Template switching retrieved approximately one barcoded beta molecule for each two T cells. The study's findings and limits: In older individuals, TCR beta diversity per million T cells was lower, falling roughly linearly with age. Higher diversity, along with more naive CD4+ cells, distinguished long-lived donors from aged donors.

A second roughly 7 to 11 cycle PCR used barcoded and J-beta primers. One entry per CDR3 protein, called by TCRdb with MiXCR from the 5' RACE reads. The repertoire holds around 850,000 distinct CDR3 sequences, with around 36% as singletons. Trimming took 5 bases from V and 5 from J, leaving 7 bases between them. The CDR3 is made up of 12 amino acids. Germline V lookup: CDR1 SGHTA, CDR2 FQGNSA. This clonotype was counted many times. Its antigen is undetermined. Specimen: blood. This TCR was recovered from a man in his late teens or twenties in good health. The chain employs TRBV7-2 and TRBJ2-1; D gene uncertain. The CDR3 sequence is CASSPQNNEQFF. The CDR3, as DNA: TGTGCCAGCAGCCCCCAAAACAATGAGCAGTTCTTC.